This T cell receptor (beta chain) was profiled in a study of T cell repertoires in cytomegalovirus infection. The overall study: Matching HLA type, along with CMV infection, was indicated by public TCR beta signatures.

Germline-derived CDR1 and CDR2 are SGHVS and FQNEAQ. The CDR3 runs 16 residues. Deletions cut 5 bases from V and 8 bases from J, with 22 bases between. TCRdb reprocessed the reads with MiXCR, giving one entry per CDR3 protein. The profile covers 80,000 to 130,000 distinct CDR3 sequences, with around 22% appearing a single time and about 39% taken by the ten largest. This clonotype was counted between two and nine times. The sample consisted of CD8+ T cells from PBMCs. The clonotype originates from a human donor in good health (CMV status not recorded). Some clones in this sample may be carry-over from other donors' samples. The V call is TRBV7-8, the J call TRBJ2-1; D may be TRBD1 (5 bases). The CDR3 protein is CASSPRVSAGLDEQFF. CDR3 in DNA: TGTGCCAGCAGCCCTAGGGTCTCGGCAGGGTTGGATGAGCAGTTCTTC.